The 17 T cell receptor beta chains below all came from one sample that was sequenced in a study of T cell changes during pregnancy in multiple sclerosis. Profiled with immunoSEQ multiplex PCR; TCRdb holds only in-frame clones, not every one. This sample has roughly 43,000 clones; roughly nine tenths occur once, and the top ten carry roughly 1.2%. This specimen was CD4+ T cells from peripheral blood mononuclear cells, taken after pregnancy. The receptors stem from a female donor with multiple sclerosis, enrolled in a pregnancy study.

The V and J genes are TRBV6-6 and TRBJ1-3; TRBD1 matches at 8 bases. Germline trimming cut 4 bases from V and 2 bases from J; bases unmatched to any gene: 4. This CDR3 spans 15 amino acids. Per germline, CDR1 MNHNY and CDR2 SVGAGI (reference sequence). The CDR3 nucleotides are TGTGCCAGCAGTTCCTCGACAGGGGCTGGAAACACCATATATTTT. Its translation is CASSSSTGAGNTIYF.

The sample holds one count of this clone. CDR3 sequence: CASSYLDSSYEQYF. CDR3 nucleotide sequence: TGTGCCAGCAGTTACTTGGACAGCTCCTACGAGCAGTACTTC. The chain recombines TRBV6-6 with TRBJ2-7, with D possibly being TRBD1 (6 bases). Trimming pared 1 base from V and 0 bases from J, leaving 7 bases between. CDR1 and CDR2 from the germline V gene are MNHNY and SVGAGI (reference sequence). The CDR3 length is 14 residues.

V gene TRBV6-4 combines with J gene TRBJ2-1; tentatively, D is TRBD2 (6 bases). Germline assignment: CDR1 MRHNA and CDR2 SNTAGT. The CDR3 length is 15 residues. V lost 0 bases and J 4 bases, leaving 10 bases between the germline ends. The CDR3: CASSDSGGVYNEQFF. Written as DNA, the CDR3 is TGTGCCAGCAGTGACTCGGGAGGAGTGTACAATGAGCAGTTCTTC.

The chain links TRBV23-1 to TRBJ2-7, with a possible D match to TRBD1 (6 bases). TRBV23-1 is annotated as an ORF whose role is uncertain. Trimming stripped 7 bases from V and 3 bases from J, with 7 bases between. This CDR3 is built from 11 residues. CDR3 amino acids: CASKDSYEQYF. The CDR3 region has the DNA TGCGCCAGCAAGGACAGCTACGAGCAGTACTTC.

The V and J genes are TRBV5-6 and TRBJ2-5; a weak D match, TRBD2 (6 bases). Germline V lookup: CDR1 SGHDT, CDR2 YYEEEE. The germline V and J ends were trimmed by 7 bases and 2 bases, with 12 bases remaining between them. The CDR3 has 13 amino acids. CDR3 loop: CASAPGDQETQYF. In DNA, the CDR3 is TGTGCCAGCGCCCCGGGGGATCAAGAGACCCAGTACTTC.

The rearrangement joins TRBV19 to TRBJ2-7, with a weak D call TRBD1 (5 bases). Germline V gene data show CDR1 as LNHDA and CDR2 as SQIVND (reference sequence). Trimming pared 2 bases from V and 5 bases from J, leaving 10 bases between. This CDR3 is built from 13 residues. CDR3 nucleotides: TGTGCCAGTAGTATACGGCAGGGTCACGAGCAGTACTTC. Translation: CASSIRQGHEQYF. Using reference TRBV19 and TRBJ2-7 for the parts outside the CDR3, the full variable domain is DGGITQSPKYLFRKEGQNVTLSCEQNLNHDAMYWYRQDPGQGLRLIYYSQIVNDFQKGDIAEGYSVSREKKESFPLTVTSAQKNPTAFYLCASSIRQGHEQYFGPGTRLTVT.

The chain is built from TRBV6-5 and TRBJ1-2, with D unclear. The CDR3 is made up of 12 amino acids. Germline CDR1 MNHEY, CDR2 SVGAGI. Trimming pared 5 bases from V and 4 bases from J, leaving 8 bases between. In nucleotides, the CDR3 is TGTGCCAGCAGTCCAGGACTCTATGGCTACACCTTC. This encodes CASSPGLYGYTF.

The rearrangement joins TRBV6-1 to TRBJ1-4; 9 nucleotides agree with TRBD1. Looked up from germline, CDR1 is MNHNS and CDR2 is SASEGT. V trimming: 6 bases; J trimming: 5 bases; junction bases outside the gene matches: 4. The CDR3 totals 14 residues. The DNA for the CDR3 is TGTGCCAGCAGGCCGGGACAGGGAAATGAAAAACTGTTTTTT. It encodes CASRPGQGNEKLFF.

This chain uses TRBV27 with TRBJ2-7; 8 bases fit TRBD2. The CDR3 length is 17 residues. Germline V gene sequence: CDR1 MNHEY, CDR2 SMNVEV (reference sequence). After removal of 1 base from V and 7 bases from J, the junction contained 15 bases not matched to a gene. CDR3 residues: CASSLWGALADFREQYF. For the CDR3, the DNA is TGTGCCAGCAGTTTATGGGGGGCACTAGCGGACTTTCGGGAGCAGTACTTC.

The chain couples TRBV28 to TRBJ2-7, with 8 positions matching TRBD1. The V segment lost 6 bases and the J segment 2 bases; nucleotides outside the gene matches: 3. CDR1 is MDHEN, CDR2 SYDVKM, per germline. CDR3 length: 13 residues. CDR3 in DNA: TGTGCCAGCAGAACGACAGGGGCCTACGAGCAGTACTTC. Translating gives CASRTTGAYEQYF.

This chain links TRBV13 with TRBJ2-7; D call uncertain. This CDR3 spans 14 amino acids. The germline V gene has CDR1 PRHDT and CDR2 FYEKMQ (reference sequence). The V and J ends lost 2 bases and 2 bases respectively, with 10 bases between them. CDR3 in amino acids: CASSLSIQTYEQYF. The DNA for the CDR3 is TGTGCCAGCAGCTTATCAATACAGACCTACGAGCAGTACTTC.

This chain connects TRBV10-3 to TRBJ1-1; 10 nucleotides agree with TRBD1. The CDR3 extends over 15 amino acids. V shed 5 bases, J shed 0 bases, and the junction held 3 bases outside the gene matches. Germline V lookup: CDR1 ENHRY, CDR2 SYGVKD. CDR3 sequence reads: CAISMGQGLNTEAFF. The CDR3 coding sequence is TGTGCCATCAGTATGGGACAGGGGTTGAACACTGAAGCTTTCTTT.

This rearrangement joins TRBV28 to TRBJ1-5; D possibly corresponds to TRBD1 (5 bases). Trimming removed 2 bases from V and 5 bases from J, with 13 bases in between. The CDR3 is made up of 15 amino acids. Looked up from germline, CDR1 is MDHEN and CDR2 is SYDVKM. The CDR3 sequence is CASSLPPGVDQPQHF. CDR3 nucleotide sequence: TGTGCCAGCAGTTTACCACCGGGGGTGGATCAGCCCCAGCATTTT.

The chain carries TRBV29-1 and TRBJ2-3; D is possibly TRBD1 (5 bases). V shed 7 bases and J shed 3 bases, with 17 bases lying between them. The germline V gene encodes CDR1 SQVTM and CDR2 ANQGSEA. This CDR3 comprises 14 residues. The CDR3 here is CSAAPGLGTDTQYF. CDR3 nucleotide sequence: TGCAGCGCCGCCCCAGGGCTTGGGACAGATACGCAGTATTTT.

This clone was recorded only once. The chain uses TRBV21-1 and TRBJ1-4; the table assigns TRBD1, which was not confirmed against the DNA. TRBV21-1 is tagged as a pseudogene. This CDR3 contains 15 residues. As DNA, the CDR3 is TGTGCCAGCAGCACCCCAGGGCATACTAATGAAAAACTGTTTTTT. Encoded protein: CASSTPGHTNEKLFF.

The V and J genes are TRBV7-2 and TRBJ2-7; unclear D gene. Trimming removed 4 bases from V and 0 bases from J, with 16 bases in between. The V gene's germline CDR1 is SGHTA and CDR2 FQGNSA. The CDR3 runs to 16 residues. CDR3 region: CASSSAKSVSSYEQYF. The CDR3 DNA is TGTGCCAGCAGCTCAGCCAAGAGCGTAAGCTCCTACGAGCAGTACTTC.

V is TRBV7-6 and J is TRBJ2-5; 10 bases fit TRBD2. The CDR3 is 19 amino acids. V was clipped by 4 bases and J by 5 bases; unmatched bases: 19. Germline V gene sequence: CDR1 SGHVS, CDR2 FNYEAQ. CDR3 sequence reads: CASSYSPLRLAGVRETQYF. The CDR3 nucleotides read TGTGCCAGCAGCTATAGCCCCCTCCGGCTAGCGGGAGTCCGGGAGACCCAGTACTTC.